This entry is about one T cell receptor beta chain. Its antigen is still unknown. This CDR3 comprises 14 residues. These data come from a study of cytomegalovirus exposure and HLA in healthy donors. Study-wide results and limits: Further analysis, carried out later, found HLA-associated TCR beta chains more clonally expanded than equally common other chains. A likely sequencing artifact accounted for one observed cluster of highly shared sequence variants.

At sampling all donors were nominally healthy, likely with unrecorded immune exposures. PCR amplification relied on 60 Vbeta primers (plus 13 Jbeta primers). Original data processing: A later analysis tallied about 80 million unique TCR beta chains, around 10 million of them shared. Repertoires were generated with immunoSEQ multiplex PCR, while TCRdb's copy carries only in-frame clones and drops some. The V and J calls and clone size come from that table; D and trimming were worked out from the DNA. The data hold some 96,000 clones, with 64% observed a single time. The gene calls are TRBV21-1 and TRBJ2-3; the table's D call TRBD2 went unverified against the DNA. TRBV21-1 is a pseudogene segment. Sequenced material: PBMCs. The receptor was derived from a man between 60 and 75 years old in good health and CMV-seronegative. CDR3 in amino acids: CASKTRLHTDTQYF. The CDR3 DNA reads TGTGCCAGCAAAACGCGGCTACACACAGATACGCAGTATTTT.